These T cell receptor beta chains were read from a single sample in a study of cytomegalovirus exposure and HLA in healthy donors. Method: immunoSEQ multiplex PCR; TCRdb's copy keeps in-frame clones and lacks some. The repertoire holds hundreds of thousands of clones, with roughly 87% as singletons. Source material: PBMCs. The receptors derive from a man aged 18-30 years in good health and CMV-seropositive. CDR3s include the opening cysteine and the closing phenylalanine or tryptophan. D genes are given only for firm matches. Rows give clone size only sometimes, using once, few, many, or a class for an expanded clone.

d_gene	v_gene	abundance	j_gene	CDR3nt	CDR3aa
TRBD1	TRBV5-6	-	TRBJ1-2	TGTGCCAGCAGCTTAGGACAGGACTATGGCTACACCTTC	CASSLGQDYGYTF
-	TRBV27	-	TRBJ2-1	TGTGCCAGCAGTCTACACGAAGGGTACCCCTACAATGAGCAGTTCTTC	CASSLHEGYPYNEQFF
TRBD1	TRBV7-6	once	TRBJ1-5	TGTGCCAGCAGCTTAGAAGTTATGTCGGGACAGGGGTGCAATCAGCCCCAGCATTTT	CASSLEVMSGQGCNQPQHF
TRBD1	TRBV5-1	-	TRBJ2-7	TGCGCCAGCAGCCCCGGGACAGGGATTTACGAGCAGTACTTC	CASSPGTGIYEQYF
-	TRBV6-5	once	TRBJ1-5	TGTGCCAGCAAGAAGTCCTTACAGGGCGATCAGCCCCAGCATTTT	CASKKSLQGDQPQHF
TRBD2	TRBV9	-	TRBJ2-7	TGTGCCAGCAGCGCTGGACTAGCGGGATCAAACGAGCAGTACTTC	CASSAGLAGSNEQYF
-	TRBV11-3	-	TRBJ1-5	TGTGCCAGCAGCCCGAATCAGCCCCAGCATTTT	CASSPNQPQHF
-	TRBV28	-	TRBJ1-1	TGTGCCAGCAGTTATAGAGGCAGATATGGAGAAGCTTTCTTT	CASSYRGRYGEAFF
TRBD1	TRBV29-1	once	TRBJ2-7	TGCAGCGTTGAAGAAACAGGGGGATACGAGCAGTACTTC	CSVEETGGYEQYF
-	TRBV7-9	-	TRBJ2-5	TGTGCCAGCAGCTTAGCGCAGGGTGCCCAGTACTTC	CASSLAQGAQYF
-	TRBV5-6	-	TRBJ1-2	TGTGCCAGCAGCCGAGGGGGGGTTCCCTATGGCTACACCTTC	CASSRGGVPYGYTF
TRBD1	TRBV27	-	TRBJ1-1	TGTGCCAGCAGACTAACAGGGGGACCATACAGGAACACTGAAGCTTTCTTT	CASRLTGGPYRNTEAFF
-	TRBV4-1	-	TRBJ1-1	TGCGCCAGCAGCCAATTCTCTCAGTCGGGCGAAGCTTTCTTT	CASSQFSQSGEAFF
-	TRBV27	-	TRBJ2-7	TGTGCCAGCAGTCCACCCGGTGAATTCAGATACGAGCAGTACTTC	CASSPPGEFRYEQYF
-	TRBV27	-	TRBJ2-2	TGTGCCAGCAGCCTCGCCCCCGGGGAGCTGTTTTTT	CASSLAPGELFF
-	TRBV29-1	-	TRBJ1-3	TGCAGCGTTGTGGACACTCTCTCTGGAAACACCATATATTTT	CSVVDTLSGNTIYF
-	TRBV5-5	-	TRBJ1-2	TGTGCCAGCGGCAGGACAGCCTCCCGAGGGGACTATGGCTACACCTTC	CASGRTASRGDYGYTF
TRBD2	TRBV7-8	-	TRBJ2-3	TGTGCCAGCAGCCTTGGACTAGCGGGAACCACAGATACGCAGTATTTT	CASSLGLAGTTDTQYF
-	TRBV6-1	-	TRBJ2-7	TGTGCCAGCCAGCGGACTTTTTACGAGCAGTACTTC	CASQRTFYEQYF
-	TRBV28	-	TRBJ2-7	TGTGCCAGCAGTTTATTTCGGGGCGTCAGGTACGAGCAGTACTTC	CASSLFRGVRYEQYF
-	TRBV2	-	TRBJ2-1	TGTGCCAGCAGTGTATCGGTTAATGAGCAGTTCTTC	CASSVSVNEQFF
-	TRBV7-9	few	TRBJ1-2	TGTGCCAGCAGCCAGGATAGCAACTATGGCTACACCTTC	CASSQDSNYGYTF
TRBD2	TRBV7-3	-	TRBJ2-2	TGTGCCAGCAGCTCAGCGGGAGGTCACTCCACCGGGGAGCTGTTTTTT	CASSSAGGHSTGELFF
-	TRBV4-1	-	TRBJ2-7	TGCGCCAGCAGCCAAGATATTGACTACCTCTGGGAGCAGTACTTC	CASSQDIDYLWEQYF
TRBD2	TRBV28	-	TRBJ2-1	TGTGCCAGCAGTTTTAGCGGGAGCATCTACAATGAGCAGTTCTTC	CASSFSGSIYNEQFF
TRBD1	TRBV6-1	-	TRBJ1-4	TGTGCCAGCAGTGGTACAGGGGGCAATGCAAAACTGTTTTTT	CASSGTGGNAKLFF
-	TRBV27	-	TRBJ1-1	TGTGCCAGCAGTGAGCGGATGTCGGGGAACACTGAAGCTTTCTTT	CASSERMSGNTEAFF
-	TRBV11-3	once	TRBJ2-1	TGTGCCAGCAGCCCCGGTGGCGGGATCCATGAGCAGTTCTTC	CASSPGGGIHEQFF
-	TRBV4-1	-	TRBJ2-5	TGCGCCAGCAGCGAGACTACTCAAGAGACCCAGTACTTC	CASSETTQETQYF
-	TRBV5-1	few	TRBJ2-2	TGCGCCAGCAGGCCCGGATCAGGGAACACCGGGGAGCTGTTTTTT	CASRPGSGNTGELFF
TRBD1	TRBV29-1	-	TRBJ1-4	TGCAGCGTTGAAGACCCCGGGACAGGAATGGGTGAAAAACTGTTTTTT	CSVEDPGTGMGEKLFF
TRBD2	TRBV2	once	TRBJ2-7	TGTGCCAGCAGACTAGCGGGAGGGCTAGTATACGAGCAGTACTTC	CASRLAGGLVYEQYF
-	TRBV7-9	few	TRBJ2-7	TGTGCCAGCAGTTCGGATTGGGGATCCTACGAGCAGTACTTC	CASSSDWGSYEQYF
-	TRBV5-1	-	TRBJ1-4	TGCGCCAGCAGCTTGACCCCAGCAGCAACTAATGAAAAACTGTTTTTT	CASSLTPAATNEKLFF
TRBD2	TRBV28	once	TRBJ2-5	TGTGCCAGCAGTCGGACTAGCGGGAGGGTATTGGTGACCCAGTACTTC	CASSRTSGRVLVTQYF
TRBD1	TRBV9	-	TRBJ1-1	TGTGCCAGCAGCGTGAACAGGGGTGCACCGAACACTGAAGCTTTCTTT	CASSVNRGAPNTEAFF
-	TRBV30	-	TRBJ2-1	TGTGCCTGGTGGGGGGTTGAGGGGTCCGGGTCCTACAATGAGCAGTTCTTC	CAWWGVEGSGSYNEQFF
-	TRBV2	-	TRBJ2-5	TGTGCCAGCAGTGAAGCGGGACTGAGCCAAGAGACCCAGTACTTC	CASSEAGLSQETQYF
TRBD2	TRBV15	-	TRBJ2-1	TGTGCCACCAGCAGAGATACTAGCGGGATTATATTGCAGTTCTTC	CATSRDTSGIILQFF
TRBD2	TRBV7-2	-	TRBJ2-1	TGTGCCAGCAGCTTGACTAGCGGGGACCACAATGAGCAGTTCTTC	CASSLTSGDHNEQFF
TRBD1	TRBV27	-	TRBJ2-3	TGTGCCAGCACCCGGGGGGGGACAGGGGGAACAGATACGCAGTATTTT	CASTRGGTGGTDTQYF
TRBD1	TRBV28	-	TRBJ2-3	TGTGCCAGCACCCTTACGACAGGGTCAGATACGCAGTATTTT	CASTLTTGSDTQYF
-	TRBV28	-	TRBJ2-7	TGTGCCAGCAGTTCCCGACCGACAGCGCGCTACGAGCAGTACTTC	CASSSRPTARYEQYF
-	TRBV5-1	once	TRBJ2-2	TGCGCCAGCAGCTTGAATGCCGGGGAGCTGTTTTTT	CASSLNAGELFF
-	TRBV9	-	TRBJ2-7	TGTGCCAGCAGCGTAGCGCAAGGTGGGTCGAACCACGAGCAGTACTTC	CASSVAQGGSNHEQYF
-	TRBV27	-	TRBJ2-7	TGTGCCAGCAGTTTCCCGGGCCGGTTC	CASSFPGRF
TRBD2	TRBV9	-	TRBJ2-7	TGTGCCAGCAGCCCGTTGGTAGCGGGAGACACCGAGCAGTACTTC	CASSPLVAGDTEQYF
-	TRBV2	-	TRBJ1-1	TGTGCCAGCAGCGAGGGGGGGGCTGAAGCTTTCTTT	CASSEGGAEAFF
TRBD1	TRBV4-1	-	TRBJ2-2	TGCGCCAGCGGATTTGGGACAGCGAACACCGGGGAGCTGTTTTTT	CASGFGTANTGELFF
TRBD2	TRBV19	-	TRBJ2-3	TGTGCCAGTAGTATACTAGCGGGGACCACAGATACGCAGTATTTT	CASSILAGTTDTQYF
TRBD2	TRBV5-4	-	TRBJ2-7	TGTGCCAGCAGCTTAGGGCTAGCGGGAATCTACGAGCAGTACTTC	CASSLGLAGIYEQYF
-	TRBV27	-	TRBJ2-7	TGTGCCAGCAGTTTCCGCCGTCAGAGCGAAGGGGTGTCTTCCTACGAGCAGTACTTC	CASSFRRQSEGVSSYEQYF
-	TRBV7-9	-	TRBJ2-7	TGTGCCAGCAGCTCGTCGACAGGCACCTTCTCCTACGAGCAGTACTTC	CASSSSTGTFSYEQYF
-	TRBV5-4	-	TRBJ2-1	TGTGCCAGCAGCCATGGGGGGGCTTCCACCTACAATGAGCAGTTCTTC	CASSHGGASTYNEQFF